Below are 15 T cell receptor beta chains sequenced from a single sample in a study of long-term antiretroviral therapy in people with HIV. Version v3.0 of the immunoSEQ assay was performed at survey level. The repertoire was sequenced with immunoSEQ multiplex PCR; TCRdb's copy has only in-frame clones and lacks some. The sample has roughly 16,000 clones; 94% are singletons. The specimen comprised unsorted PBMCs, sampled nearly 6.5 years after starting antiretroviral therapy. Receptors originate from a woman in her forties or fifties with HIV.

This clone was seen just once. This rearrangement joins TRBV2 to TRBJ2-7; D unresolved. From germline, CDR1 is SNHLY and CDR2 FYNNEI. The CDR3 has 14 amino acids. V lost 7 bases and J lost 5, with 18 bases in between. CDR3 residues: CASNSPGEFHEQYF. In DNA form, the CDR3 reads TGTGCCAGCAACTCCCCTGGAGAGTTCCACGAGCAGTACTTC.

The V call is TRBV6-5, the J call TRBJ2-5, with 11 bases lining up with TRBD2. The CDR3 extends over 16 amino acids. Unmatched junction bases numbered 7, after V lost 3 bases and J lost 4 bases. Germline V gene sequence: CDR1 MNHEY, CDR2 SVGAGI. CDR3 loop: CASSYNSLAGGETQYF. For the CDR3, the DNA is TGTGCCAGCAGTTATAATAGCCTAGCGGGAGGAGAGACCCAGTACTTC.

The chain employs TRBV7-9 and TRBJ2-5; tentatively, D is TRBD2 (6 bases). Germline CDR1 is SEHNR and CDR2 is FQNEAQ (reference sequence). This CDR3 is built from 15 residues. Trimming shortened V by 7 bases and J by 0 bases, and 15 bases separated the two germline ends. Here the CDR3 reads CASIPIRGNQETQYF. For the CDR3, the DNA is TGTGCCAGCATCCCTATCCGGGGGAACCAAGAGACCCAGTACTTC.

The chain joins TRBV11-1 to TRBJ2-5, with D tentatively TRBD2 (6 bases). The DNA matches TRBJ2-7 better at its end, which makes the J call doubtful. Per germline, CDR1 SGHAT and CDR2 FQDESV (reference sequence). CDR3 length equals 16 residues. The CDR3 region is CASSLGPGEGGYEQYF. DNA of the CDR3: TGTGCCAGCAGCTTAGGACCGGGGGAAGGCGGCTACGAGCAGTACTTC.

This chain connects TRBV5-1 to TRBJ2-1; D is unresolved. The germline V and J ends were trimmed by 4 bases and 5 bases, with 10 bases remaining between them. CDR3 length: 13 residues. CDR1 is SGHRS and CDR2 is YFSETQ in the germline V gene. The CDR3 DNA is TGCGCCAGCAGCGTAGACACCGACAATGAGCAGTTCTTC. Translated: CASSVDTDNEQFF.

This clone was detected only once. The chain employs TRBV19 and TRBJ1-5; 7 positions agree with TRBD1. The CDR3 runs to 13 residues. V shed 5 bases, J shed 5 bases, and the junction held 3 bases outside the gene matches. Germline CDR1 is LNHDA and CDR2 is SQIVND (reference sequence). CDR3 DNA: TGTGCCAGTAGTTTAACAGGGGATCAGCCCCAGCATTTT. It codes for CASSLTGDQPQHF.

This chain links TRBV6-5 with TRBJ1-1; D gene ambiguous. Germline values: CDR1 MNHEY, CDR2 SVGAGI. The CDR3 runs to 13 residues. V was clipped by 2 bases and J by 5 bases, with 9 bases between them. CDR3 loop: CASSYDPWTEAFF. CDR3 nucleotides: TGTGCCAGCAGTTACGATCCGTGGACTGAAGCTTTCTTT.

This sequence joins TRBV5-4 and TRBJ2-3; D not resolved. Trimming stripped 7 bases from V and 0 bases from J, with 15 bases between. This CDR3 has 15 residues. The germline V gene encodes CDR1 SGHNT and CDR2 YYREEE (reference sequence). In nucleotides, the CDR3 is TGTGCCAGCGGAACGAGACTCTCTAGCACAGATACGCAGTATTTT. It codes for CASGTRLSSTDTQYF.

J is TRBJ2-3 and V is TRBV15, with 10 bases that match TRBD1. Germline loops: CDR1 LNHNV, CDR2 YYDKDF (reference sequence). The CDR3 is made up of 18 amino acids. The J segment lost 1 base and the V segment lost 1 base, leaving 8 bases of the junction unmatched. The CDR3 loop is CATSRAGQGVGGTDTQYF. CDR3 in DNA: TGTGCCACCAGCAGAGCAGGACAGGGGGTTGGGGGCACAGATACGCAGTATTTT.

As DNA, the CDR3 is TGCGCCAGCAGCCAAGATTCCGTTACCGCACGGACCATATATTTT. This sequence encodes CASSQDSVTARTIYF. The rearrangement links TRBV4-1 to TRBJ1-3; the D is unclear. The CDR3 is made up of 15 amino acids. CDR1 and CDR2 (germline): MGHRA, YSYEKL. V was shortened by 0 bases and J by 10 bases, with 16 bases between the two germline ends.

The CDR3 reads CASSLSSGSETQYF. The CDR3 DNA sequence: TGCGCCAGCAGCCTTTCTAGCGGGAGTGAGACCCAGTACTTC. The chain joins TRBV5-1 to TRBJ2-5, with TRBD2 matching over 10 bases. The germline CDR1 and CDR2 sequences are SGHRS and YFSETQ. This CDR3 spans 14 amino acids. Unmatched junction bases numbered 5, after V lost 4 bases and J lost 5 bases.

The V call is TRBV6-1, the J call TRBJ1-5; 11 bases match TRBD1. J gave up 9 bases and V 6 bases, and 7 bases lay outside the gene matches. Germline V lookup: CDR1 MNHNS, CDR2 SASEGT. The CDR3 sequence is 14 residues long. CDR3 region: CASRGQGGVRPQHF. In DNA form, the CDR3 reads TGTGCCAGCAGGGGACAGGGGGGGGTGCGGCCCCAGCATTTT.

The table lists this clone with a few counts. This rearrangement joins TRBV10-3 to TRBJ1-5; D may be TRBD1 (6 bases). Trimming took off 6 bases at V and 0 bases at J, with 9 bases between the two ends. This CDR3 is 14 amino acids long. Looked up from germline, CDR1 is ENHRY and CDR2 is SYGVKD. The CDR3 nucleotides are TGTGCCATCAGGGACAGTCTTAGCAATCAGCCCCAGCATTTT. Translating it yields CAIRDSLSNQPQHF.

This sequence joins TRBV6-5 and TRBJ1-4, with 7 bases identical to TRBD1. The germline V gene has CDR1 MNHEY and CDR2 SVGAGI. Trimming removed 6 bases from V and 2 bases from J; junction bases left unmatched: 3. This CDR3 region has 14 residues. CDR3 region: CASSSTGTNEKLFF. As DNA, the CDR3 is TGTGCCAGCAGCTCGACAGGGACTAATGAAAAACTGTTTTTT.

The chain joins TRBV6-6 to TRBJ2-7, with a weak D call TRBD2 (6 bases). V dropped 6 bases and J dropped 0 bases, with 12 bases sitting between them. Germline CDR1 reads MNHNY; CDR2 reads SVGAGI (reference sequence). This CDR3 comprises 14 residues. The chain's CDR3 is CASREEGISYEQYF. CDR3 coding DNA: TGTGCCAGCAGGGAGGAGGGTATCTCCTACGAGCAGTACTTC.